Listed here are 8 T cell receptor beta chains from one sample, sequenced in a study of T cells in Graves' hyperthyroidism and ophthalmopathy. TCR beta CDR3 region amplification was performed from RNA transcripts. Primed by the HTBI set, a first-round RT-PCR was run on the TCR CDR3. MiXCR, run by TCRdb on the multiplex PCR reads, gives a single entry per CDR3 protein. The sample has about 250,000 distinct CDR3 sequences, 20% to 25% seen once. Source material: blood. The receptors come from a young man with Graves' ophthalmopathy.

The genes are TRBV5-8 and TRBJ1-2, with a possible D match to TRBD1 (6 bases). The CDR3 totals 13 residues. The ends were cut back, 4 bases at V and 9 bases at J, with 16 bases in the middle. Germline-derived CDR1 and CDR2 are SGHTS and YDEGEE. CDR3 sequence: CASSPGRGLRYTF. The CDR3, as DNA: TGTGCCAGCAGCCCTGGCAGGGGCCTTCGCTACACCTTC.

Many counts were recorded for this clonotype. The chain combines TRBV11-3 with TRBJ2-6; D is possibly TRBD2 (6 bases). Looked up from germline, CDR1 is SGHNT and CDR2 is YENEEA. V was trimmed by 5 bases and J by 1 base, leaving 9 bases between them. The CDR3 length is 15 residues. The CDR3 DNA follows: TGTGCCAGCAGCCTAGGGAGGTCTGGGGCCAACGTCCTGACTTTC. This sequence encodes CASSLGRSGANVLTF.

This clonotype was recorded many times. This rearrangement joins TRBV6-1 to TRBJ2-1; D may be TRBD1 (6 bases). V lost 7 bases to trimming and J lost 0 bases, with 13 bases between them. CDR3 length equals 15 residues. Germline values: CDR1 MNHNS, CDR2 SASEGT. The CDR3 sequence: CASTLGAGSYNEQFF. DNA for the CDR3: TGTGCCAGCACCTTGGGGGCAGGCTCCTACAATGAGCAGTTCTTC.

This clonotype turned up a few times. The V and J genes are TRBV9 and TRBJ2-2; D possibly matches TRBD1 or TRBD2 (6 bases each). This CDR3 is built from 16 residues. Germline V gene sequence: CDR1 SGDLS, CDR2 YYNGEE. With 3 bases removed from V and 2 bases from J, the gap between germline ends came to 14 bases. For the CDR3, the DNA is TGTGCCAGCAGCGCCCTACGGGGGCTCAACACCGGGGAGCTGTTTTTT. Translated: CASSALRGLNTGELFF.

On this clonotype: Because it lacks the conserved phenylalanine or tryptophan at the end, this CDR3 is likely a read error. The CDR3 DNA follows: TGCGCCAGCAGCTTCGGCGGGTCAAGGTTAGAGACCCAGTACCTC. It translates to CASSFGGSRLETQYL. The chain uses TRBV5-1 and TRBJ2-5; the D gene is possibly TRBD2 (5 bases). The V end lost 2 bases, the J end lost 4 bases, and 15 bases lay between the germline ends. CDR3 length equals 15 residues. CDR1 is SGHRS, CDR2 YFSETQ, per germline.

The chain couples TRBV7-9 to TRBJ1-1; D is unclear. Trimming took 2 bases from V and 0 from J, leaving 4 bases between them. CDR1 is SEHNR, CDR2 FQNEAQ, per germline (reference sequence). The CDR3 is 13 residues long. CDR3 nucleotide sequence: TGTGCCAGCAGCTTACCCATGAACACTGAAGCTTTCTTT. Translation gives CASSLPMNTEAFF. Using reference TRBV7-9 and TRBJ1-1 for the parts outside the CDR3, the full variable domain is DTGVSQNPRHKITKRGQNVTFRCDPISEHNRLYWYRQTLGQGPEFLTYFQNEAQLEKSRLLSDRFSAERPKGSFSTLEIQRTEQGDSAMYLCASSLPMNTEAFFGQGTRLTVV.

This clonotype was counted many times. The chain combines TRBV20-1 with TRBJ2-3, with 10 bases that match TRBD2. The CDR3 is made up of 14 amino acids. Germline-derived CDR1 and CDR2 are DFQATT and SNEGSKA (reference sequence). V lost 6 bases to trimming and J lost 3 bases; unmatched junction nucleotides: 6. DNA for the CDR3: TGCAGTGCCCCAAAGCGGGAGGGAACAGATACGCAGTATTTT. Its translation is CSAPKREGTDTQYF.

This clonotype was seen more than once but under ten times. The chain uses TRBV7-8 and TRBJ2-5, with 11 nucleotides matching TRBD2. Germline V CDR1 and CDR2: SGHVS, FQNEAQ. This CDR3 comprises 16 residues. Trimming took 5 bases from V and 2 from J; bases not matched to a gene: 7. The CDR3 sequence is CASSARSGRGQETQYF. CDR3 nucleotide sequence: TGTGCCAGCAGCGCCCGTAGCGGGAGGGGACAAGAGACCCAGTACTTC.